This T cell receptor beta chain was identified during a study of beta chain features in type 1 diabetes. Study observations and caveats: Within patients, naive, central memory and Treg TCRB repertoires seemed more similar than within healthy donors.

The study reverse transcribed the entire isolated RNA, so it sequenced expressed TCRB transcripts. Only in-frame clones appear in the TCRdb table, and some are missing; sequencing was by immunoSEQ multiplex PCR. This table has 310,000 or so clones, 11% appearing once. CDR3 size: 16 residues. CDR1 LGHNA and CDR2 YNFKEQ come from the germline V gene. V shed 4 bases, J shed 0 bases, and the junction held 2 bases outside the gene matches. In its sample, this clone was seen a few times. Its antigen is unknown. This receptor was obtained from a woman younger than 45 in good health. The sample taken for sequencing was naive CD4+ T cells from blood. The chain recombines TRBV4-2 with TRBJ2-3; 12 positions match TRBD2. The DNA for the CDR3 is TGTGCCAGCAGCCCGGGGACTAGCGGGAGCACAGATACGCAGTATTTT. This gives the protein CASSPGTSGSTDTQYF.